The rows below give T cell receptor beta chains drawn from one sample of a study of blood T cell repertoires in COVID-19. Produced via immunoSEQ multiplex PCR; TCRdb's table is partial and in-frame only. The table has 250,000 or so clones, 70% to 90% seen once; the top ten hold 1.5% to 2%. The sample taken for sequencing was PBMCs or T cells enriched from blood (not recorded which). The receptors stem from a woman aged 50 to 60 who had recovered from COVID-19. The CDR3 runs from the conserved cysteine through the conserved F or W.

TRBJ2-7 | TRBV15 | CATSRAGTGAHEQYF
TRBJ2-3 | TRBV11-2 | CASSLNWATDTQYF
TRBJ1-5 | TRBV28 | CASSSGQSNTQPQHF
TRBJ2-1 | TRBV5-1 | CASSFTSGNRGEQFF
TRBJ2-2 | TRBV27 | CASSSTRGTGELFF
TRBJ1-2 | TRBV6-5 | CASRGTERDGYTF
TRBJ1-2 | TRBV29-1 | CSVDGTGGYTF
TRBJ1-1 | TRBV28 | CASKSGGMNTEAFF
TRBJ1-1 | TRBV21-1 | CASSTLTGRSAEAFF
TRBJ2-5 | TRBV24-1 | CATSDNRGPGETQYF
TRBJ1-6 | TRBV5-4 | CASSQGQTPSPLHF
TRBJ2-1 | TRBV10-3 | CAAGTGTSTYNEQFF
TRBJ2-1 | TRBV11-3 | CASSSIAGAYNEQFF
TRBJ2-2 | TRBV2 | CASMRDTGELFF
TRBJ2-5 | TRBV5-1 | CASRVGKGSQETQYF
TRBJ1-5 | TRBV6-2/TRBV6-3 | CASSYSGGGQPQHF
TRBJ1-2 | TRBV13 | CASSLEQGAGYTF
TRBJ2-5 | TRBV3-1/TRBV3-2 | CASSQDPGVQETQYF
TRBJ2-1 | TRBV19 | CASRGAGVGYNEQFF
TRBJ2-3 | TRBV7-2 | CASKEDRGADTQYF
TRBJ2-1 | TRBV3-1/TRBV3-2 | CASSHPGVSYNEQFF
TRBJ2-5 | TRBV7-8 | CASSLGQGQETQYF
TRBJ1-5 | TRBV19 | CASSPLGGTNQPQHF
TRBJ2-5 | TRBV15 | CATSITGYQETQYF
TRBJ1-1 | TRBV28 | CASRVTRVGNTEAFF
TRBJ2-7 | TRBV28 | CASSAGSYEQYF
TRBJ2-1 | TRBV2 | CASSEAGGPHEQFF
TRBJ2-5 | TRBV3-1/TRBV3-2 | CASSQGTGGGQTQYF
TRBJ2-3 | TRBV18 | CASSAPGFPGGTQYF
TRBJ2-7 | TRBV5-1 | CASSLGGDTYEQYF
TRBJ2-1 | TRBV15 | CATSRRGEQFF
TRBJ1-4 | TRBV19 | CASSILRSGTGVEKLFF
TRBJ2-7 | TRBV28 | CASRPGTLPYEQYF
TRBJ1-5 | TRBV2 | CASSVGQVNDQPQHF
TRBJ1-5 | TRBV6-5 | CASSTREGNQPQHF
TRBJ2-5 | TRBV29-1 | CSVDGLAETQYF
TRBJ1-2 | TRBV27 | CASSLSALTGSDYGYTF
TRBJ2-1 | TRBV3-1/TRBV3-2 | CASSSWTSGIFF
TRBJ2-1 | TRBV24-1 | CATSSLAGVNEQFF
TRBJ2-7 | TRBV12-3/TRBV12-4 | CASSYRANEQYF
TRBJ2-6 | TRBV18 | CASSPLQGSGANVLTF
TRBJ1-3 | TRBV28 | CASSLLGGQGSSGNTIYF